This T cell receptor beta chain was documented in a study of PD-1 blockade in classical Hodgkin lymphoma. Overall study results and limits: Partial responders and progressors had significantly lower baseline TCR diversity. Underlying causes for the observed repertoire differences were not defined, possibly disease activity or prior therapy.

About this clone: Its antigen remains unidentified.

The data were produced by immunoSEQ multiplex PCR, yet TCRdb's version contains in-frame clones alone and is incomplete. The profile shows about 90,000 clones, 89% of them singletons. The germline CDR1 and CDR2 sequences are MDHEN and SYDVKM. V lost 2 bases to trimming and J lost 3 bases, with 19 bases between them. This CDR3 spans 18 amino acids. Relapse was seen in all patients after autologous stem cell transplantation, and brentuximab vedotin exposure was variable. Reported best responses ranged across complete response, partial response or progressive disease. The sequences come from peripheral blood mononuclear cells (PBMCs), collected before the second cycle of nivolumab. The source of this sequence is a human donor with classical Hodgkin lymphoma. The chain is built from TRBV28 and TRBJ2-2; D is ambiguous. The CDR3 bases are TGTGCCAGCAGTTTAACGACCCCAATGACATTATACACCGGGGAGCTGTTTTTT. Its protein product is CASSLTTPMTLYTGELFF.